A selection of T cell receptor beta chains follows, all from one sample in a study of tumor-infiltrating lymphocytes in primary liver carcinoma. One entry per CDR3 protein results from TCRdb running MiXCR on the multiplex PCR reads. The sample consists of approximately 330,000 distinct CDR3 sequences, about 61% of them appearing once. Sequenced material: peripheral blood. The receptors originated from a middle-aged man with primary liver carcinoma and hepatitis B virus infection. Each CDR3 is given with its conserved first and last residue.

J: TRBJ2-7; V: TRBV6-2/TRBV6-3; CDR3: CASNTDSSYEQYF
J: TRBJ2-7; V: TRBV28; CDR3: CASSDTLYEQYF
J: TRBJ2-3; V: TRBV7-9; CDR3: CASGTSGPGTDTQYF
J: TRBJ2-5; V: TRBV11-2; CDR3: CACSLAGAYQETQYF
J: TRBJ2-3; V: TRBV11-2; CDR3: CASSFPGGPDTQCF
J: TRBJ2-1; V: TRBV6-1; CDR3: CASRERGRGAYNEQFF
J: TRBJ2-2; V: TRBV29-1; CDR3: CSVGGGRVNTGELFF
J: TRBJ2-3; V: TRBV11-1; CDR3: CASSPRDGLKDTQYF
J: TRBJ2-7; V: TRBV13; CDR3: CASSASYKHYF
J: TRBJ2-2; V: TRBV4-1; CDR3: CASNYLDRGLTGELFF
J: TRBJ2-3; V: TRBV11-2; CDR3: CTISLAITSGSRYTQYF
J: TRBJ2-1; V: TRBV5-4; CDR3: CASSFGGRALGEQLF
J: TRBJ1-3; V: TRBV6-5; CDR3: CASSGDRAPGNTIYF
J: TRBJ2-7; V: TRBV5-1; CDR3: CTSSPASGGVYEQYF
J: TRBJ2-5; V: TRBV10-3; CDR3: CTISDPHQETQYF
J: TRBJ1-5; V: TRBV5-1; CDR3: CASSLLPGANQPQHF
J: TRBJ1-1; V: TRBV7-9; CDR3: CASSPSMNTEAFF
J: TRBJ2-1; V: TRBV5-1; CDR3: CASSLDTGYTYNEQFF
J: TRBJ1-2; V: TRBV5-1; CDR3: CASSLAAQGYYGYTF
J: TRBJ2-1; V: TRBV7-2; CDR3: CASSEGLATNEQFF
J: TRBJ2-1; V: TRBV11-3; CDR3: CASSLDPTEAGGCRQFF
J: TRBJ2-7; V: TRBV11-2; CDR3: CASSLILVQGVWGEQYF
J: TRBJ2-5; V: TRBV4-2; CDR3: CASSPGLAENQETQYF
J: TRBJ2-7; V: TRBV6-5; CDR3: CASSYRRGADHYEQYF
J: TRBJ2-7; V: TRBV10-3; CDR3: CAITRGLNYEQYF
J: TRBJ1-5; V: TRBV6-1; CDR3: CASSKVRQPRHF
J: TRBJ1-5; V: TRBV28; CDR3: CASRRGGTSNQPQHF
J: TRBJ2-6; V: TRBV19; CDR3: CASSQQGAGANVLTF
J: TRBJ2-1; V: TRBV10-1; CDR3: CASSESTAGGPNEKFF
J: TRBJ2-2; V: TRBV4-2; CDR3: CASSQAGESTGELFF
J: TRBJ1-1; V: TRBV7-9; CDR3: CASSPLSGVNTEAFF
J: TRBJ2-2; V: TRBV7-9; CDR3: CASSLYPGELFF
J: TRBJ1-1; V: TRBV11-1; CDR3: CTSSLQGWMEAFF
J: TRBJ2-1; V: TRBV11-2; CDR3: CARSIERDRYNEQFF
J: TRBJ2-7; V: TRBV11-2; CDR3: CASSLQQDSGPYEQYF
J: TRBJ1-2; V: TRBV4-2; CDR3: CASSQDRAGGGYGYTF
J: TRBJ2-7; V: TRBV5-1; CDR3: CASSLATSPLYEQYF
J: TRBJ2-3; V: TRBV7-2; CDR3: CASPPTSGITDTQYF
J: TRBJ1-1; V: TRBV6-6; CDR3: CASTPRTGGEASF
J: TRBJ1-5; V: TRBV6-2/TRBV6-3; CDR3: CASSKQVQGQPQHF
J: TRBJ2-6; V: TRBV7-9; CDR3: CASSHPGHRTDFMETGANVLTF
J: TRBJ2-7; V: TRBV11-2; CDR3: CASSWSSQAYKQYF
J: TRBJ1-1; V: TRBV30; CDR3: CAWRGQGRTEAFF
J: TRBJ2-1; V: TRBV14; CDR3: CASMSSGRDEQFF